This passage covers 16 T cell receptor beta chains from one sample sequenced in a study of cytomegalovirus exposure and HLA in healthy donors. A multiplex PCR was run with 60 Vbeta primers and 13 Jbeta primers. The table came from immunoSEQ multiplex PCR; TCRdb's copy has only in-frame clones and leaves some out. The sample contains more than 130,000 clones, 60% to 85% of which appear only once. The specimen sequenced was PBMCs. The receptors were sampled from a man aged 40-49 years in good health and CMV-seropositive.

This clone was seen a few times. The V gene is TRBV29-1, the J gene TRBJ2-1; 7 bases map to TRBD1. CDR1 SQVTM and CDR2 ANQGSEA come from the germline V gene. The CDR3 loop spans 13 amino acids. The V and J ends lost 7 bases and 14 bases, in that order; junction bases with no gene match: 17. CDR3 nucleotide sequence: TGCAGCGCCGCGTTAGCACGGGACAGTAGTGAGTTCTTC. It translates to CSAALARDSSEFF.

The chain links TRBV4-1 to TRBJ1-4; no firm D call. Per the germline V gene, CDR1 is MGHRA and CDR2 is YSYEKL. The V end was cut by 2 bases, the J end by 0 bases, with 10 bases between. The CDR3 loop spans 16 amino acids. CDR3 loop: CASSQIVSTTNEKLFF. CDR3 in DNA: TGCGCCAGCAGCCAAATAGTTTCAACAACTAATGAAAAACTGTTTTTT.

The rearrangement links TRBV9 to TRBJ1-2; 9 nucleotides line up with TRBD1. Losses at the gene ends were 0 bases for V and 7 bases for J; bases not matched to a gene: 7. Germline assignment: CDR1 SGDLS and CDR2 YYNGEE. This CDR3 contains 15 residues. The CDR3 DNA follows: TGTGCCAGCAGCGTAGTGGGGACAGGGACTCGTGGCTACACCTTC. Protein sequence: CASSVVGTGTRGYTF.

About this clone itself: The junction departs from germline at one end; a sequencing error may be responsible. V is TRBV5-6 and J is TRBJ2-7; 9 bases are a match to TRBD2. Germline CDR1 reads SGHDT; CDR2 reads YYEEEE. This CDR3 contains 15 residues. CDR3 sequence (DNA): TGTGCCAGCAGTTTAGTAGCGGGGGACCCATACGAACAGTACTTC. Translating gives CASSLVAGDPYEQYF.

The rearrangement links TRBV5-1 to TRBJ1-4, with 10 bases aligning to TRBD1. CDR1 and CDR2 (germline): SGHRS, YFSETQ. CDR3 length equals 19 residues. The V gene end was trimmed by 4 bases and the J gene end by 6 bases; junction bases not matched to a gene: 18. For the CDR3, the DNA is TGCGCCAGCAGCAAGGGACAGGGGATACTCGAAGGCACTGATGAAAAACTGTTTTTT. It codes for CASSKGQGILEGTDEKLFF. Complete variable domain (other parts from reference TRBV5-1 and TRBJ1-4): KAGVTQTPRYLIKTRGQQVTLSCSPISGHRSVSWYQQTPGQGLQFLFEYFSETQRNKGNFPGRFSGRQFSNSRSEMNVSTLELGDSALYLCASSKGQGILEGTDEKLFFGSGTQLSVL.

The chain couples TRBV2 to TRBJ2-6; D is possibly TRBD2 (7 bases). CDR3 length: 14 amino acids. The germline V gene has CDR1 SNHLY and CDR2 FYNNEI. V dropped 11 bases and J dropped 0 bases, with 11 bases sitting between them. CDR3: CAQGGGSGANVLTF. For the CDR3, the DNA is TGTGCCCAAGGGGGGGGCTCTGGGGCCAACGTCCTGACTTTC.

J is TRBJ2-7 and V is TRBV14, with D uncertain. CDR3 length equals 11 residues. Germline V lookup: CDR1 SGHDN, CDR2 FVKESK. The V end was cut by 1 base, the J end by 5 bases, with 3 bases between. The chain's CDR3 is CASSQVNEQYF. CDR3 coding DNA: TGTGCCAGCAGCCAAGTAAACGAGCAGTACTTC.

This sequence joins TRBV2 and TRBJ1-1; D ambiguous. Trimming took off 0 bases at V and 2 bases at J, with 13 bases between the two ends. CDR3 length: 16 amino acids. CDR1 and CDR2 from the germline V gene are SNHLY and FYNNEI. As DNA, the CDR3 is TGTGCCAGCAGTGAAGCGCTTGCAGTGTTAAACACTGAAGCTTTCTTT. Translating it yields CASSEALAVLNTEAFF.

Remarks on this clone: The same CDR3 is also encoded by other DNA sequences in this sample. This rearrangement joins TRBV18 to TRBJ1-1, with 9 nucleotides matching TRBD1. Germline V gene data show CDR1 as KGHSH and CDR2 as LQKENI. Losses at the gene ends were 3 bases for V and 1 base for J; bases not matched to a gene: 0. CDR3 length equals 14 residues. The DNA of the CDR3 is TGTGCCAGCTCACCGGGACAGGGGAACACTGAAGCTTTCTTT. Translated, it gives CASSPGQGNTEAFF.

The chain is built from TRBV30 and TRBJ2-5; 8 bases map to TRBD2. The better agreement between TRBJ2-7 and the DNA end casts doubt on the J call. The CDR3 is 13 amino acids. The V gene's germline CDR1 is GTSNPN and CDR2 SVGIG (reference sequence). The CDR3 coding sequence is TGTGCCTGGAGTCCTAGCGGGCCGTACGAGCAGTACTTC. Its protein is CAWSPSGPYEQYF.

The chain couples TRBV27 to TRBJ2-7; TRBD1 matches 8 bases. The ends lost 6 bases at V and 3 bases at J; junction bases unmatched: 10. CDR1 is MNHEY and CDR2 is SMNVEV in the germline V gene (reference sequence). This CDR3 has 15 amino acids. The CDR3: CASRPSGGVNYEQYF. CDR3 coding DNA: TGTGCCAGCAGACCCTCAGGGGGCGTTAACTACGAGCAGTACTTC.

The chain has TRBV5-1 and TRBJ2-5; D might be TRBD2 (7 bases). CDR1 is SGHRS and CDR2 is YFSETQ in the germline V gene. The V and J ends lost 1 base and 1 base respectively, with 17 bases between them. The CDR3 runs 17 residues. The CDR3 nucleotides read TGCGCCAGCAGCTTGATAGGGGGGGAGGGTCGCCAAGAGACCCAGTACTTC. Translation gives CASSLIGGEGRQETQYF.

The chain recombines TRBV9 with TRBJ2-3, with 7 bases lining up with TRBD2. Germline CDR1 reads SGDLS; CDR2 reads YYNGEE. This CDR3 is built from 14 residues. V gave up 2 bases and J gave up 4 bases; unmatched junction bases: 4. The CDR3 here is CASSVGGGADTQYF. DNA for the CDR3: TGTGCCAGCAGCGTGGGGGGAGGGGCAGATACGCAGTATTTT.

V is TRBV2 and J is TRBJ2-5; possibly TRBD1 for D (7 bases). The CDR3 sequence is 15 residues long. Germline V lookup: CDR1 SNHLY, CDR2 FYNNEI. V was pared by 8 bases and J by 0 bases, with 16 bases between. The CDR3 coding sequence is TGTGCCAGCCGGGACTCCGGGACAGACCAAGAGACCCAGTACTTC. Translation gives CASRDSGTDQETQYF.

This clone was found once. The V and J genes are TRBV5-1 and TRBJ2-2; the D gene is possibly TRBD2 (6 bases). Trimming took 0 bases from V and 5 from J, leaving 11 bases between them. The germline V gene has CDR1 SGHRS and CDR2 YFSETQ. The CDR3 has 15 amino acids. The CDR3 bases are TGCGCCAGCAGCTTGGTGGCAGGGAGGACCGGGGAGCTGTTTTTT. This sequence encodes CASSLVAGRTGELFF.

V gene TRBV6-5 combines with J gene TRBJ1-2, with a possible D match to TRBD1 (6 bases). Per germline, CDR1 MNHEY and CDR2 SVGAGI. This CDR3 comprises 14 residues. The V end was cut by 5 bases, the J end by 6 bases, with 16 bases between. CDR3: CASSGYRERDGYTF. The CDR3 nucleotides are TGTGCCAGCAGTGGATACAGGGAAAGGGATGGCTACACCTTC.